This TCR beta chain was sequenced during a study of PD-1 blockade in classical Hodgkin lymphoma. With no exception, relapse followed autologous stem cell transplantation in all patients, and brentuximab vedotin exposure varied. The repertoire was sequenced with immunoSEQ multiplex PCR; TCRdb's copy has only in-frame clones and lacks some. This sample has around 100,000 clones; about 89% occur once, and the top ten carry around 6.6%. Germline CDR1 is MGHDK and CDR2 is SYGVNS. The CDR3 consists of 18 residues. V was cut by 5 bases and J by 4 bases, with 23 bases left in between. Sequencing used peripheral blood mononuclear cells (PBMCs), obtained before the second cycle of nivolumab. The clonotype originates from a human donor with classical Hodgkin lymphoma. The J gene is TRBJ1-4, the V gene TRBV25-1; perhaps TRBD1 as D (5 bases). In DNA, the CDR3 is TGTGCCAGCAGTCGAAAGGGCGTCGGGGGACGGGGTAATGAAAAACTGTTTTTT. Translating it yields CASSRKGVGGRGNEKLFF.